This passage covers 4 T cell receptor beta chains from one sample sequenced in a study of blood T cell repertoires in COVID-19 (dated by TCRdb to the early 2020s). The library was produced with the immunoSEQ multiplex PCR assay. As stored in TCRdb, this immuneACCESS dataset retains in-frame rearrangements with V and J assigned. A fraction of the clones does not appear; measured against another copy, unresolved V genes explain less than half of the discrepancy, and the remainder lacks a known reason. Here the sample has roughly 320,000 clones; just over 85% occur a single time. Roughly 4.5% of the sample is held by the ten biggest clonotypes. The specimen was PBMCs or T cells enriched from blood (not recorded which). The origin of the receptors is a young man who had recovered from COVID-19.

This chain links TRBV2 with TRBJ2-7, with 8 bases fitting TRBD1. The CDR3 contains 12 residues. V gave up 7 bases and J gave up 11 bases; unmatched junction bases: 10. Germline CDR1 is SNHLY and CDR2 is FYNNEI. This CDR3 is CASTQGARNKYF. CDR3 DNA sequence: TGTGCCAGCACGCAGGGGGCGAGGAATAAGTACTTC.

The rearrangement links TRBV18 to TRBJ1-6, with 8 bases that match TRBD1. Germline V gene data show CDR1 as KGHSH and CDR2 as LQKENI. The CDR3 has 15 residues. J lost 4 bases, V lost 6 bases, and 5 bases had no gene match. CDR3 region: CASSEGQEYNSPLHF. CDR3 DNA sequence: TGTGCCAGCTCGGAGGGACAGGAATATAATTCACCCCTCCACTTT.

This chain links TRBV5-1 with TRBJ2-7, with 7 bases identical to TRBD2. With V trimmed by 1 base and J by 4 bases, 8 bases remained unmatched. This CDR3 is 15 amino acids long. Germline assignment: CDR1 SGHRS and CDR2 YFSETQ. CDR3 nucleotides: TGCGCCAGCAGCTTGAATATACTGGGGGGGTACGAGCAGTACTTC. Protein sequence: CASSLNILGGYEQYF.

This clone has just one count. The V gene is TRBV2, the J gene TRBJ2-7; 13 bases match TRBD2. Per the germline V gene, CDR1 is SNHLY and CDR2 is FYNNEI. This CDR3 has 15 amino acids. V trimming: 7 bases; J trimming: 3 bases; junction bases outside the gene matches: 6. CDR3 DNA sequence: TGTGCCAGCAACACGGGACTAGCGGGAATCTACGAGCAGTACTTC. Translating gives CASNTGLAGIYEQYF.